The present T cell receptor (beta chain) was sequenced within a study of T-cell memory formation after mild COVID-19. The overall study: For the most part, TCR clusters were specific to one donor. Study-wide results and caveats: Specificity for SARS-CoV-2 was not confirmed among the second-wave clones peaking on day 37. There was a balanced CD4/CD8 profile in clones contracting day 15 to 85, and later expanders leaned CD4+. Contracting CD4+ clones were located mainly in CM and EM, and CD8+ clones in EMRA.

As regards this clonotype: Its antigen is as yet unknown.

Germline V gene lookup returns CDR1 MNHEY and CDR2 SVGEGT. The CDR3 consists of 14 residues. V gave up 5 bases and J gave up 4 bases, with 12 bases separating them. TCRdb itself ran the 5' RACE reads through MiXCR, one entry per CDR3 protein. The repertoire holds a few hundred thousand distinct CDR3 sequences, 25% to 30% seen once, with roughly 13% in the top ten. This chain joins TRBV6-2 or TRBV6-3 and TRBJ2-1; D call uncertain. Sequencing used PBMCs or a T cell subset sorted from them (not recorded which). This TCR came from an adult woman who had mild COVID-19 (a few samples of this study predate the infection). Cell type and time point are not known. The CDR3 DNA sequence: TGTGCCAGCAGTGTTTACACGCCATACAATGAGCAGTTCTTC. It is translated as CASSVYTPYNEQFF.